These T cell receptor beta chains were read from a single sample in a study of blood T cell repertoires in COVID-19. Libraries were prepared by immunoSEQ multiplex PCR; TCRdb keeps only in-frame clonotypes and omits some of them. The profile shows roughly 140,000 clones, 88% of them singletons. The sample consisted of peripheral blood. These receptors came from a woman between 45 and 65 years old with acute or convalescent COVID-19. Both conserved end residues are part of each CDR3. A D gene is named only where the DNA matches it firmly. A clone size is listed for some rows: how often the clone was seen (once, few, many), or a class if it is expanded.

abundance,d_gene,v_gene,CDR3aa
.,.,TRBV4-2,CASSQDGQSNQPQHF
.,TRBD2,TRBV18,CASAAGGNYEQYF
.,.,TRBV18,CASSPGAQLNTEAFF
.,.,TRBV6-5,CASSLLGGNTEAFF
once,TRBD1,TRBV18,CASSLRDSYNEQFF
.,TRBD2,TRBV5-1,CASSQRTSGNNEQFF
.,.,TRBV12-3/TRBV12-4,CASGDRDNQPQHF
.,.,TRBV6-5,CASSSFGEGEAFF
.,.,TRBV9,CASSGGTSPSYEQYF
.,TRBD2,TRBV19,CASSSTASGANEQFF
.,.,TRBV5-4,CASSLGSTGTEAFF
.,.,TRBV19,CASSITGANYGYTF
.,.,TRBV3-1/TRBV3-2,CASSPGTLSEKLFF
once,.,TRBV10-2,CASSYLRNTEAFF
.,.,TRBV4-1,CASRRQAILPYEQYF
few,TRBD1,TRBV5-1,CASSERQGPYGYTF
.,.,TRBV7-6,CASSLGAYDEQFF
.,.,TRBV6-5,CASSYTRVGEPQHF
.,.,TRBV9,CASSVGQGSNQPQHF
.,TRBD1,TRBV10-2,CASSRTGAYNEQFF
.,TRBD2,TRBV29-1,CSVVAGAQETQYF
.,TRBD2,TRBV9,CASSVLTSGSGEQFF
.,TRBD1,TRBV27,CASRWAGTGGPYGYTF
.,.,TRBV2,CASRQQGLGNQPQHF
.,.,TRBV2,CASIHRVSYNEQFF
.,TRBD1,TRBV4-2,CASSQEFGQGESPLHF
.,.,TRBV6-1,CASSEEGPGDTLSSPLHF
.,.,TRBV12-3/TRBV12-4,CASSAGTNQPQHF
.,.,TRBV11-2,CASSSSVELFF
once,.,TRBV6-1,CASSEAGPYEQYF
.,.,TRBV6-5,CASSYSLGAANYGYTF